This note documents a single T cell receptor (beta chain) sequence. The entry originates in a study of blood T cell repertoires in COVID-19. With V trimmed by 5 bases and J by 3 bases, 8 bases remained unmatched. This CDR3 is built from 15 residues. Germline V gene lookup returns CDR1 SGHNT and CDR2 YENEEA. Original analysis: Reference gene primer amplification yielded estimated nucleated cell counts. Only in-frame clones appear in the TCRdb table, and some are missing; sequencing was by immunoSEQ multiplex PCR. Clone size and the V and J calls come from that table; the DNA yielded D and trimming. The sample lists over 200,000 clones; around 83% were seen once.

The chain employs TRBV11-3 and TRBJ2-7, with 9 bases fitting TRBD1. This TCR came from a man aged 35-49 years who had recovered from COVID-19. The sample was peripheral blood. CDR3 nucleotides: TGTGCCAGCAGCAACCCGGGACAGGGAAACTACGAGCAGTACTTC. Amino acids: CASSNPGQGNYEQYF.